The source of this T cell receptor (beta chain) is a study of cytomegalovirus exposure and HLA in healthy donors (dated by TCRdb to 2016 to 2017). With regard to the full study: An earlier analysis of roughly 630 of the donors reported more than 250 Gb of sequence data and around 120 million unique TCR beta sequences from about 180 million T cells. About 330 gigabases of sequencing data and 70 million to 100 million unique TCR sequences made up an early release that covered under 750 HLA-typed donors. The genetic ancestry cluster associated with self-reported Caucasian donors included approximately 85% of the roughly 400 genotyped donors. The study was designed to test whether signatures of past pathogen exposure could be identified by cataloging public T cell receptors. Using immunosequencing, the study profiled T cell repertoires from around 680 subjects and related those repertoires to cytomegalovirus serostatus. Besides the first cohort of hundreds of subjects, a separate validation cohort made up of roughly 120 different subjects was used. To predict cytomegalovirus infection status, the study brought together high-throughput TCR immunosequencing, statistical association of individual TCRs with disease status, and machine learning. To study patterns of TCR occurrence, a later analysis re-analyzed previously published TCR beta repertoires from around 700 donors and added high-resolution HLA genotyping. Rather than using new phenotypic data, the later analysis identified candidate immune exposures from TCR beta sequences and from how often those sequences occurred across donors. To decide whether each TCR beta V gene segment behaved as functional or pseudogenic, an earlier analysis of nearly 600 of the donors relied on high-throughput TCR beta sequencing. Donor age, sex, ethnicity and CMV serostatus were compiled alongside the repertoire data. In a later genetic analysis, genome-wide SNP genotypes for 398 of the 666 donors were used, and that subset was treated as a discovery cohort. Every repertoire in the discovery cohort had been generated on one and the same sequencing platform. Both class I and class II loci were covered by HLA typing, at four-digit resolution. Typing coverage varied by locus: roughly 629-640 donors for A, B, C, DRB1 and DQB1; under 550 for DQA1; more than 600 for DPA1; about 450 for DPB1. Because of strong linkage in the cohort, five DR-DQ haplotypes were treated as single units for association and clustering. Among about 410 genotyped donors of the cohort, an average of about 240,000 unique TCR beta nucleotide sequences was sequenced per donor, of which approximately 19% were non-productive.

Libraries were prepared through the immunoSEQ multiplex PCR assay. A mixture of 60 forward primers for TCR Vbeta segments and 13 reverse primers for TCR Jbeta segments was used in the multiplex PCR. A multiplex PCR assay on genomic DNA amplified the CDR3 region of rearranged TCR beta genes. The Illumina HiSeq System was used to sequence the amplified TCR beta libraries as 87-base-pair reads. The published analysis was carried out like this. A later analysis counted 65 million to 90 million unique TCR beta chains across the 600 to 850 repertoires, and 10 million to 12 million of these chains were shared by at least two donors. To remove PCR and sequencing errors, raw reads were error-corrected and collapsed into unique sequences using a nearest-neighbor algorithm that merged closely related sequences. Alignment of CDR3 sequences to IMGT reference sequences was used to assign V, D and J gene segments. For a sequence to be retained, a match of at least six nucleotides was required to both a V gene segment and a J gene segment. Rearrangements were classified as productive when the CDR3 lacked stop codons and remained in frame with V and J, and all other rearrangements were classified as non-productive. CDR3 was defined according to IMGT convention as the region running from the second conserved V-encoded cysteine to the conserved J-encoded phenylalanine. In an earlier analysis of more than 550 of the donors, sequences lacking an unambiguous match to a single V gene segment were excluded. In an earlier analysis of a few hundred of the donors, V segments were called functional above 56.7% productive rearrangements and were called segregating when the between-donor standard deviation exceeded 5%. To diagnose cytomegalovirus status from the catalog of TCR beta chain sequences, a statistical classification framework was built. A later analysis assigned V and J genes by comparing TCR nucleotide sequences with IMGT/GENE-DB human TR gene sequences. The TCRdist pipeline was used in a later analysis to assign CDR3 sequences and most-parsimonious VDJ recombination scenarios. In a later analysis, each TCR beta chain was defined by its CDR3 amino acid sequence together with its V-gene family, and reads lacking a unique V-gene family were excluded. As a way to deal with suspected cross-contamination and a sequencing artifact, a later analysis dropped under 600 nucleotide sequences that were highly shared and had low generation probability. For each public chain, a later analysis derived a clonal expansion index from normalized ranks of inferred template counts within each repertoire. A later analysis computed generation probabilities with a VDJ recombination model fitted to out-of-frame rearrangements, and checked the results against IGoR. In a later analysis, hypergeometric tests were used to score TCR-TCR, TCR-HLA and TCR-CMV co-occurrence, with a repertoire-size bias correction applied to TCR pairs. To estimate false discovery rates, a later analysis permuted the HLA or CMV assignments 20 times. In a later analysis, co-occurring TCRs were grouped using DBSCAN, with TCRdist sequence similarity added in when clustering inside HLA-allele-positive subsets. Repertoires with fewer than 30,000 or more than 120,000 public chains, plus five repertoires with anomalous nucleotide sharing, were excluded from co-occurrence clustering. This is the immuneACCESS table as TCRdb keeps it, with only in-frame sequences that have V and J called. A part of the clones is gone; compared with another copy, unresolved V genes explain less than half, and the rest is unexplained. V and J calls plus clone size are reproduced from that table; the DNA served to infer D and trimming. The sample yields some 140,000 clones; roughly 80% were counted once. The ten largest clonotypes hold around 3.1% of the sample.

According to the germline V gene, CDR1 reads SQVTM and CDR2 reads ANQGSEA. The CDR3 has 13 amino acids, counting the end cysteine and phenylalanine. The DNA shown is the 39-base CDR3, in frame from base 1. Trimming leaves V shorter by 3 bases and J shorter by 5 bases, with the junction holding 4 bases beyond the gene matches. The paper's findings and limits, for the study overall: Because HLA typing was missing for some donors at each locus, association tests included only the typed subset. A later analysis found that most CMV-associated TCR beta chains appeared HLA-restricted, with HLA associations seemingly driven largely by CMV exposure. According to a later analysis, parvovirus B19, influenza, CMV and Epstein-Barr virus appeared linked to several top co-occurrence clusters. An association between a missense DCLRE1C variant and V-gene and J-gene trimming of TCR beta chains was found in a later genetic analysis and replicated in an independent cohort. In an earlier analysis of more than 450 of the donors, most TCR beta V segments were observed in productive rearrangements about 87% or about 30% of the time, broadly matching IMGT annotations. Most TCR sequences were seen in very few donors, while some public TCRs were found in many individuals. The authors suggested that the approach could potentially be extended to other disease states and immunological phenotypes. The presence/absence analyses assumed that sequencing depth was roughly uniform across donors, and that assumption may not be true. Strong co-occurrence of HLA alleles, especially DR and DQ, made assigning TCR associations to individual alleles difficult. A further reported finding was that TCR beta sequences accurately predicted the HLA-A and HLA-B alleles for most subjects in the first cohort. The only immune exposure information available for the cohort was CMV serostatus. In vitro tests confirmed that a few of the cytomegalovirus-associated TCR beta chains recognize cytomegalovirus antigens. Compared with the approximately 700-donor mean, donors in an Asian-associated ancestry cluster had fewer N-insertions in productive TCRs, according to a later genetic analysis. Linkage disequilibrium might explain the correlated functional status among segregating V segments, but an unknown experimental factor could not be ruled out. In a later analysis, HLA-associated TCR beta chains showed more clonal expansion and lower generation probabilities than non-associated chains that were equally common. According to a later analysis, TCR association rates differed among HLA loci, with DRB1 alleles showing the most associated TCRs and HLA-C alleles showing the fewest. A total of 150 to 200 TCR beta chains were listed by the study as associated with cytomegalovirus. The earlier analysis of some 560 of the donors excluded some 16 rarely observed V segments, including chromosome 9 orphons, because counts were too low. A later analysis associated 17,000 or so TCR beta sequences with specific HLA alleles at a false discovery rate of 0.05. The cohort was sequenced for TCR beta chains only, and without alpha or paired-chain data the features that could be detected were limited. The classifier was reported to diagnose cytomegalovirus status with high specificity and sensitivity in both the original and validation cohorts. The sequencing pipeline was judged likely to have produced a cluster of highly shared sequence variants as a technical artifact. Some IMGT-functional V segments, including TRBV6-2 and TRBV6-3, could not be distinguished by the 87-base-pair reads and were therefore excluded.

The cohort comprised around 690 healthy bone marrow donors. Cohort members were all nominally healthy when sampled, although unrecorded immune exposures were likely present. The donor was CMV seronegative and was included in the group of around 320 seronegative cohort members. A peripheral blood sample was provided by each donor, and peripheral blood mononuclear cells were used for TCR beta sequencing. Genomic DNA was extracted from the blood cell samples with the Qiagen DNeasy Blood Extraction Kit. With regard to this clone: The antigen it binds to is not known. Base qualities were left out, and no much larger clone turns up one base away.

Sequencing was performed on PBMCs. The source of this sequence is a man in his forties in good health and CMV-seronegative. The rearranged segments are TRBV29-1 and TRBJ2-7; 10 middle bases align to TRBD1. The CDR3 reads CSVDGTGDDEQYF. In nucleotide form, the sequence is TGCAGCGTTGATGGGACAGGGGACGACGAGCAGTACTTC.